The next 26 T cell receptor beta chains were all read from a single sample in a study of T cells in Graves' hyperthyroidism and ophthalmopathy (dated 2019 in TCRdb). The library came from multiplex PCR. The sample was run on an Illumina HiSeq 2000. The TCR beta CDR3 regions were amplified from the RNA transcripts. The first round of RT-PCR for the TCR CDR3 was performed with the HTBI primer set and the Qiagen OneStep RT-PCR kit. TCRdb reanalyzed the raw reads on its own, using fastp at Q25 for trimming and MiXCR for clone calling, and kept in-frame beta chains. Identical CDR3 proteins give one entry, which carries the most common genes and DNA. The sample table holds around 180,000 distinct CDR3 sequences, of which approximately 15% were seen once. Of the sample, 25% to 30% falls within the top ten clones. The sample was blood. The receptors were sampled from a woman between 45 and 60 years old with Graves' hyperthyroidism.

The chain is built from TRBV7-9 and TRBJ1-4; maybe TRBD1 (5 bases). CDR1 and CDR2 from the germline V gene are SEHNR and FQNEAQ (reference sequence). The CDR3 contains 15 residues. Trimming removed 4 bases at V and 8 bases at J, with 17 bases between. The CDR3 here is CASSSHLDSGEKLFF. CDR3 DNA: TGTGCCAGCAGCTCCCACCTTGACAGTGGGGAAAAACTGTTTTTT.

This clonotype was seen only a few times. The chain is built from TRBV7-3 and TRBJ2-1; 7 nucleotides match TRBD1. CDR3 length equals 14 residues. Germline trimming cut 4 bases from V and 2 bases from J; bases unmatched to any gene: 2. The germline gives CDR1 SGHTA, CDR2 FQGTGA. The CDR3 spells CASSSQGAYNEQFF. The CDR3 DNA sequence: TGTGCCAGCAGCTCCCAGGGGGCCTACAATGAGCAGTTCTTC.

This clonotype occurred many times. The V and J genes are TRBV27 and TRBJ2-7, with D possibly matching TRBD2 (6 bases). The CDR3 spans 13 residues. V gave up 3 bases and J gave up 5 bases, with 11 bases separating them. Germline CDR1 MNHEY, CDR2 SMNVEV (reference sequence). CDR3 in amino acids: CASSLRGAHEQYF. CDR3 DNA sequence: TGTGCCAGCAGTTTGCGGGGAGCCCACGAGCAGTACTTC.

This clonotype appeared many times. The rearrangement uses TRBV3-1 and TRBJ2-3; D is unclear. The CDR3 sequence is 16 residues long. The germline V gene encodes CDR1 LGHDT and CDR2 YNNKEL (reference sequence). Trimming pared 0 bases from V and 0 bases from J, leaving 10 bases between. The CDR3 sequence is CASSQETVSSTDTQYF. In DNA, the CDR3 is TGTGCCAGCAGCCAAGAGACCGTCTCCAGCACAGATACGCAGTATTTT.

This clonotype has a count of ten or more. This sequence joins TRBV7-9 and TRBJ2-1; a possible D gene is TRBD2 (6 bases). CDR1 SEHNR and CDR2 FQNEAQ come from the germline V gene (reference sequence). This CDR3 contains 15 residues. V dropped 8 bases and J dropped 7 bases, with 21 bases sitting between them. This CDR3 reads CASSPWGVDGNEQFF. Written as DNA, the CDR3 is TGTGCCAGCTCCCCCTGGGGGGTAGACGGAAATGAGCAGTTCTTC.

This clonotype was counted at least ten times. This chain uses TRBV5-1 with TRBJ2-3; D is uncertain. There are 12 residues in the CDR3. Germline loops: CDR1 SGHRS, CDR2 YFSETQ. V dropped 4 bases and J dropped 0 bases, with 3 bases sitting between them. The CDR3 DNA reads as TGCGCCAGCAGCGAAAGCACAGATACGCAGTATTTT. Protein product: CASSESTDTQYF.

This clonotype occurred many times. The chain links TRBV9 to TRBJ1-6; perhaps TRBD1 as D (5 bases). The CDR3 runs to 15 residues. Germline loops: CDR1 SGDLS, CDR2 YYNGEE. V gave up 3 bases and J gave up 10 bases, with 17 bases separating them. The CDR3, as DNA: TGTGCCAGCAGCGGGACTGGCAGGGAGTACTCACCCCTCCACTTT. Its protein product is CASSGTGREYSPLHF.

Note on this clonotype: A clone one base away is much larger, so this may be a read error. V usage is TRBV29-1 and J usage is TRBJ2-3; D is possibly TRBD2 (6 bases). Per germline, CDR1 SQVTM and CDR2 ANQGSEA. The CDR3 length is 16 residues. Trimming cost V 7 bases and J 2 bases, with 22 bases left between them. CDR3 sequence (DNA): TGCAGCGCCCCGACCGGCGGGGAGGCCCCCACAGATACGCAGTATTTT. The encoded protein is CSAPTGGEAPTDTQYF.

The sample holds many counts of this clonotype. The chain is built from TRBV5-1 and TRBJ2-7; D uncertain. Trimming cost V 0 bases and J 3 bases, with 7 bases left between them. CDR1 is SGHRS and CDR2 is YFSETQ in the germline V gene. This CDR3 is 13 amino acids long. This CDR3 is CASSLDTRYEQYF. CDR3 DNA sequence: TGCGCCAGCAGCTTGGACACTCGCTACGAGCAGTACTTC. Looking up the rest from reference TRBV5-1 and TRBJ2-7 gives the full variable domain: KAGVTQTPRYLIKTRGQQVTLSCSPISGHRSVSWYQQTPGQGLQFLFEYFSETQRNKGNFPGRFSGRQFSNSRSEMNVSTLELGDSALYLCASSLDTRYEQYFGPGTRLTVT.

At least ten counts were recorded for this clonotype. The chain is built from TRBV7-2 and TRBJ1-5; the match to TRBD1 covers 7 bases. From germline, CDR1 is SGHTA and CDR2 FQGNSA. The junction had 8 bases not matched to a gene; V was cut back by 4 bases and J by 2 bases. This CDR3 is 16 amino acids long. CDR3 region: CASSSRQGGGNQPQHF. The DNA of the CDR3 is TGTGCCAGCAGCTCTAGACAGGGCGGTGGCAATCAGCCCCAGCATTTT.

This clonotype was detected ten times or more. The chain employs TRBV7-2 and TRBJ2-3; 8 nucleotides match TRBD1. The ends lost 0 bases at V and 4 bases at J; junction bases unmatched: 3. This CDR3 is 15 amino acids long. CDR1 is SGHTA, CDR2 FQGNSA, per germline. The chain's CDR3 is CASSLAWDRPDTQYF. CDR3 nucleotide sequence: TGTGCCAGCAGCTTAGCTTGGGACAGGCCAGATACGCAGTATTTT.

This clonotype has just a few counts. The rearrangement uses TRBV7-3 and TRBJ1-3, with 8 nucleotides matching TRBD1. This CDR3 contains 17 residues. Unmatched junction bases numbered 13, after V lost 5 bases and J lost 4 bases. CDR1 SGHTA and CDR2 FQGTGA come from the germline V gene. In DNA form, the CDR3 reads TGTGCCAGCAGCCTCCACCCGACAGGGGCTCAAGGAAACACCATATATTTT. Translating gives CASSLHPTGAQGNTIYF.

In this sample, this clonotype turned up many times. The chain couples TRBV28 to TRBJ1-2; D unresolved. The CDR3 covers 17 residues. V was shortened by 3 bases and J by 7 bases, with 24 bases between the two germline ends. The germline CDR1 and CDR2 sequences are MDHEN and SYDVKM. The CDR3 sequence is CASSFGGDREDFSGYTF. The CDR3 DNA reads TGTGCCAGCAGTTTTGGCGGGGATAGGGAGGATTTCTCTGGCTACACCTTC.

This clonotype was counted a few times. This rearrangement joins TRBV19 to TRBJ2-1, with D tentatively TRBD1 (6 bases). This CDR3 contains 14 residues. V was shortened by 3 bases and J by 9 bases, with 15 bases between the two germline ends. The germline gives CDR1 LNHDA, CDR2 SQIVND (reference sequence). The CDR3 nucleotides read TGTGCCAGTAGTATGGGGCAGGGGTGGCGTGAGCAGTTCTTC. Translated: CASSMGQGWREQFF.

This clonotype appeared many times. The chain combines TRBV28 with TRBJ2-3; unclear D gene. Germline V CDR1 and CDR2: MDHEN, SYDVKM. The V end was cut by 4 bases, the J end by 0 bases, with 5 bases between. CDR3 length: 13 residues. CDR3 sequence (DNA): TGTGCCAGCAGTTACCTCAGCACAGATACGCAGTATTTT. This encodes CASSYLSTDTQYF.

Ten or more counts support this clonotype. This chain uses TRBV7-2 with TRBJ1-6, with 7 bases that match TRBD1. CDR1 is SGHTA and CDR2 is FQGNSA in the germline V gene. The CDR3 extends over 15 amino acids. The ends lost 5 bases at V and 10 bases at J; junction bases unmatched: 11. The CDR3 bases are TGTGCCAGCAGCCATATCCAGGACAGGCGGTCACCCCTCCACTTT. Its protein is CASSHIQDRRSPLHF. Based on the CDR3 plus reference TRBV7-2 and TRBJ1-6, the full variable domain is GAGVSQSPSNKVTEKGKDVELRCDPISGHTALYWYRQSLGQGLEFLIYFQGNSAPDKSGLPSDRFSAERTGGSVSTLTIQRTQQEDSAVYLCASSHIQDRRSPLHFGNGTRLTVT.

This clonotype showed up many times. The chain employs TRBV27 and TRBJ1-1; possibly TRBD1 for D (5 bases). CDR3 size: 14 residues. The germline CDR1 and CDR2 sequences are MNHEY and SMNVEV (reference sequence). Trimming stripped 4 bases from V and 1 base from J, with 10 bases between. The CDR3: CASSSPGRNTEAFF. CDR3 nucleotides: TGTGCCAGCAGTTCACCGGGACGGAACACTGAAGCTTTCTTT.

Only a few counts were recorded for this clonotype. The chain is built from TRBV19 and TRBJ1-6, with D uncertain. V was trimmed by 1 base and J by 7 bases, leaving 8 bases between them. Germline CDR1 is LNHDA and CDR2 is SQIVND (reference sequence). This CDR3 contains 14 residues. In DNA form, the CDR3 reads TGTGCCAGTAGTATAGCAGGCGGAAATTCACCCCTCCACTTT. It encodes CASSIAGGNSPLHF.

This clonotype was detected many times. V and J are TRBV6-1 and TRBJ1-6, with 7 bases identical to TRBD1. The CDR3 loop spans 16 amino acids. Germline CDR1 reads MNHNS; CDR2 reads SASEGT. Trimming cost V 6 bases and J 4 bases; bases outside gene matches: 9. The CDR3 region has the DNA TGTGCCAGCAGCCCAACCCCGACAGGGTATAATTCACCCCTCCACTTT. Its protein product is CASSPTPTGYNSPLHF.

This clonotype was seen repeatedly, ten times or more. The chain recombines TRBV6-1 with TRBJ2-7, with D possibly being TRBD1 (6 bases). The CDR3 has 14 residues. V shed 5 bases and J shed 2 bases, with 13 bases lying between them. CDR1 MNHNS and CDR2 SASEGT come from the germline V gene. The CDR3 sequence: CASSQQGATYEQYF. For the CDR3, the DNA is TGTGCCAGCAGTCAACAGGGAGCGACCTACGAGCAGTACTTC.

In its sample, this clonotype was seen many times. The CDR3, as DNA: TGCAGTTTAGAGGGGCAGAACGCAGATACGCAGTATTTT. Protein sequence: CSLEGQNADTQYF. V and J are TRBV20-1 and TRBJ2-3; D possibly uses TRBD1 or TRBD2 (5 bases each). The germline CDR1 and CDR2 sequences are DFQATT and SNEGSKA (reference sequence). The CDR3 runs 13 residues. The V end lost 8 bases, the J end lost 4 bases, and 16 bases lay between the germline ends.

This clonotype was seen ten or more times. The chain combines TRBV6-1 with TRBJ2-7; D call uncertain. Germline CDR1 reads MNHNS; CDR2 reads SASEGT. The length of the CDR3 is 14 residues. V was shortened by 6 bases and J by 4 bases, with 16 bases between the two germline ends. The CDR3 reads CASSLVQTSYEQYF. For the CDR3, the DNA is TGTGCCAGCAGCCTCGTCCAAACCTCATACGAGCAGTACTTC.

The chain couples TRBV11-1 to TRBJ2-5, with 8 bases lining up with TRBD1. Germline CDR1 SGHAT, CDR2 FQDESV (reference sequence). V shed 5 bases, J shed 2 bases, and the junction held 13 bases outside the gene matches. This CDR3 region has 17 residues. The CDR3 loop reads CASSQDGQGKGQETQYF. The CDR3 nucleotides are TGTGCCAGCAGCCAAGACGGACAGGGAAAAGGTCAAGAGACCCAGTACTTC.

J is TRBJ1-1 and V is TRBV5-8; D is ambiguous. CDR3 length: 14 residues. Trimming removed 3 bases from V and 0 bases from J, with 9 bases in between. Germline CDR1 is SGHTS and CDR2 is YDEGEE. Here the CDR3 reads CASSSPQMNTEAFF. In DNA form, the CDR3 reads TGTGCCAGCAGCTCACCCCAAATGAACACTGAAGCTTTCTTT.

The chain links TRBV20-1 to TRBJ1-2; 7 bases match TRBD1. V shed 7 bases, J shed 4 bases, and the junction held 3 bases outside the gene matches. The CDR3 runs 11 residues. In germline, CDR1 is DFQATT, CDR2 SNEGSKA (reference sequence). The CDR3 DNA is TGCAGTGTGAGGGGGCTCTATGGCTACACCTTC. Translation gives CSVRGLYGYTF.

This clonotype was seen repeatedly, ten times or more. This chain links TRBV6-2 or TRBV6-3 with TRBJ2-1; no firm D call. CDR1 is MNHEY and CDR2 is SVGEGT in the germline V gene. Trimming shortened V by 5 bases and J by 5 bases, and 7 bases separated the two germline ends. The CDR3 spans 12 residues. CDR3 in amino acids: CASSSINNEQFF. As DNA, the CDR3 is TGTGCCAGCAGTAGTATTAACAATGAGCAGTTCTTC.